These 14 T cell receptor beta chains were all obtained from the same sample, sequenced in a study of T cell repertoires in cytomegalovirus infection. TCRdb fed the reads into MiXCR, producing one record per CDR3 protein. Here the sample spans 200,000 or so distinct CDR3 sequences, approximately 20% being singletons. Sequencing was performed on PBMCs. The receptor set was obtained from a human donor in good health (CMV status not recorded). Some clones in this sample may be carry-over from other donors' samples.

This sequence joins TRBV14 and TRBJ2-1; D remains unclear. V shed 2 bases and J shed 15 bases, with 17 bases lying between them. The CDR3 contains 13 residues. The V gene's germline CDR1 is SGHDN and CDR2 FVKESK. The DNA for the CDR3 is TGTGCCAGCAGCCAATTGGCTACCCTTACGCCGTTCTTC. Translation gives CASSQLATLTPFF.

This clonotype was counted at least ten times. The chain couples TRBV6-1 to TRBJ1-5; the match to TRBD1 covers 8 bases. The CDR3 contains 17 residues. Germline-derived CDR1 and CDR2 are MNHNS and SASEGT. V lost 6 bases and J lost 4; bases outside the gene matches: 14. Written as DNA, the CDR3 is TGTGCCAGCAGGTCCGGGACAGGACTTTTTGCGAATCAGCCCCAGCATTTT. It codes for CASRSGTGLFANQPQHF.

This clonotype was detected only a few times. V usage is TRBV11-3 and J usage is TRBJ2-5; no reliable D call. The germline V and J ends were trimmed by 4 bases and 2 bases, with 5 bases remaining between them. This CDR3 comprises 12 residues. Germline values: CDR1 SGHNT, CDR2 YENEEA. CDR3 protein: CASSSSQETQYF. The CDR3 nucleotides read TGTGCCAGCAGCTCGTCTCAAGAGACCCAGTACTTC.

The genes are TRBV7-2 and TRBJ2-5, with D perhaps matching TRBD2 (7 bases). The CDR3 is 13 amino acids. V was shortened by 4 bases and J by 4 bases, with 10 bases between the two germline ends. Looked up from germline, CDR1 is SGHTA and CDR2 is FQGNSA. CDR3: CASSSRGGETQYF. The CDR3, as DNA: TGTGCCAGCAGCTCGAGGGGGGGAGAGACCCAGTACTTC.

The chain uses TRBV6-2 or TRBV6-3 and TRBJ2-1, with D unresolved. The V gene's germline CDR1 is MNHEY and CDR2 SVGEGT. Trimming stripped 8 bases from V and 2 bases from J, with 4 bases between. The CDR3 length is 11 residues. The CDR3 nucleotides read TGTGCCAGCGGAACCTACAATGAGCAGTTCTTC. As protein: CASGTYNEQFF.

The chain links TRBV28 to TRBJ2-7, with a possible D match to TRBD2 (7 bases). The ends were cut back, 8 bases at V and 3 bases at J, with 14 bases in the middle. CDR1 and CDR2 (germline): MDHEN, SYDVKM. The CDR3 spans 13 residues. The CDR3, as DNA: TGTGCCAGCGTTGGGGGGGCCATCTACGAGCAGTACTTC. It codes for CASVGGAIYEQYF.

The chain links TRBV6-1 to TRBJ1-2; TRBD1 might be the D (5 bases). The CDR3 loop spans 13 amino acids. Germline CDR1 is MNHNS and CDR2 is SASEGT. V was clipped by 6 bases and J by 8 bases, with 16 bases between them. CDR3 sequence (DNA): TGTGCCAGCAGCCAGGGAATCAAGGGAGGCTACACCTTC. Its translation: CASSQGIKGGYTF.

This clonotype was seen more than once but under ten times. This chain links TRBV11-2 with TRBJ2-2, with D maybe TRBD1 (6 bases). CDR3 length: 14 residues. V dropped 4 bases and J dropped 5 bases, with 11 bases sitting between them. CDR1 SGHAT and CDR2 FQNNGV come from the germline V gene. The CDR3 region has the DNA TGTGCCAGCAGCTCCACAGGGTGGACCGGGGAGCTGTTTTTT. It translates to CASSSTGWTGELFF.

This clonotype was seen a handful of times. J is TRBJ2-7 and V is TRBV6-5; TRBD1 is a possible D gene (6 bases). The CDR3 runs to 13 residues. The germline CDR1 and CDR2 sequences are MNHEY and SVGAGI. V lost 6 bases and J 9 bases, leaving 18 bases between the germline ends. The DNA for the CDR3 is TGTGCCAGCAGGGCAACAGGGAGAGACGGGCAGTACTTC. It translates to CASRATGRDGQYF.

This clonotype was counted ten times or more. V usage is TRBV29-1 and J usage is TRBJ2-3; D gene uncertain. V lost 4 bases and J lost 2, with 16 bases in between. The germline CDR1 and CDR2 sequences are SQVTM and ANQGSEA. This CDR3 is built from 15 residues. CDR3: CSVVLLSTPTDTQYF. As DNA, the CDR3 is TGCAGCGTTGTCCTGCTCTCAACTCCCACAGATACGCAGTATTTT.

This clonotype was seen more than once but under ten times. The J gene is TRBJ2-2, the V gene TRBV28; D tentatively reads TRBD1 or TRBD2 (5 bases each). The germline V gene encodes CDR1 MDHEN and CDR2 SYDVKM. V lost 7 bases, J lost 0 bases, and 12 bases lay in between. The CDR3 covers 15 residues. The CDR3 spells CASTSGASNTGELFF. In nucleotides, the CDR3 is TGTGCCAGCACCTCCGGGGCTTCGAACACCGGGGAGCTGTTTTTT. Variable domain in full (rest from reference TRBV28 and TRBJ2-2): DVKVTQSSRYLVKRTGEKVFLECVQDMDHENMFWYRQDPGLGLRLIYFSYDVKMKEKGDIPEGYSVSREKKERFSLILESASTNQTSMYLCASTSGASNTGELFFGEGSRLTVL.

The genes are TRBV6-5 and TRBJ2-3, with TRBD2 as a possible D gene (6 bases). Germline V gives CDR1 MNHEY, CDR2 SVGAGI. V gave up 5 bases and J gave up 2 bases, with 14 bases separating them. This CDR3 region has 15 residues. The CDR3 DNA reads TGTGCCAGCAGTCCCGCCGGGACTTTCACAGATACGCAGTATTTT. Protein sequence: CASSPAGTFTDTQYF.

This clonotype showed up just once. Mismatch with germline at one junction end may stem from a read error. The V and J genes are TRBV5-3 and TRBJ2-1; 7 bases are shared with TRBD1. TRBV5-3 is noted as an ORF with a role that remains uncertain. The CDR3 is 15 residues long. The CDR3 protein is CASSLRGGGYNEPFF. The CDR3 nucleotides are TGTGCCAGCAGCTTAAGAGGGGGCGGCTACAATGAGCCGTTCTTC.

The genes are TRBV2 and TRBJ1-2; no clear D gene. The germline V and J ends were trimmed by 7 bases and 2 bases, with 8 bases remaining between them. Germline V gene sequence: CDR1 SNHLY, CDR2 FYNNEI. CDR3 length equals 12 residues. The CDR3 spells CASMWQNYGYTF. For the CDR3, the DNA is TGTGCCAGCATGTGGCAGAACTATGGCTACACCTTC.